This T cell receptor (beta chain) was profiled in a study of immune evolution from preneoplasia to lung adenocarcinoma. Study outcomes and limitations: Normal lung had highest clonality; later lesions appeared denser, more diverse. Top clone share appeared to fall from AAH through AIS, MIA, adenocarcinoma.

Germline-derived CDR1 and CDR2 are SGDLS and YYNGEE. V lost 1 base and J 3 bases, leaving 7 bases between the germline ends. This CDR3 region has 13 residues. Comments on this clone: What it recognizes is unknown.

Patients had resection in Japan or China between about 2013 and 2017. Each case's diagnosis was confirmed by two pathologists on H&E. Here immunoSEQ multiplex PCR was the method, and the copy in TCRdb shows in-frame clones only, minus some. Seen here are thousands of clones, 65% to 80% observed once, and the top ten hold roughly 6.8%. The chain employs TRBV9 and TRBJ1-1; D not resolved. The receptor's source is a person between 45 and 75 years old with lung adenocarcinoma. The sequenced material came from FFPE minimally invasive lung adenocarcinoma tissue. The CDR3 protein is CASSVFGDTEAFF. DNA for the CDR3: TGTGCCAGCAGCGTATTTGGGGACACTGAAGCTTTCTTT.